Included here is one T cell receptor beta chain sequence, with context. This receptor's antigen is unknown. The record has no base qualities; no much larger clone is one base away. Libraries came from the immunoSEQ multiplex PCR assay. The multiplex PCR relied on a mix of 60 forward primers for TCR Vbeta segments and 13 reverse primers for TCR Jbeta segments. The CDR3 region of rearranged TCR beta genes was amplified from genomic DNA by a multiplex PCR assay. The Illumina HiSeq System was used to sequence the amplified TCR beta libraries as 87-base-pair reads. The authors' pipeline ran thus. A later analysis tallied around 80 million unique TCR beta chains across the 666 repertoires, and approximately 9.9 million of those chains were shared by two or more donors. Raw reads were error-corrected and collapsed into unique sequences by a nearest-neighbor algorithm in which closely related sequences were merged to remove PCR and sequencing errors. To assign V, D and J gene segments, CDR3 sequences were aligned to IMGT reference sequences. For a sequence to be retained, a match of at least six nucleotides was required to both a V gene segment and a J gene segment. Rearrangements were classified as productive when the CDR3 lacked stop codons and remained in frame with V and J, and all other rearrangements were classified as non-productive. CDR3 was defined according to IMGT convention as the region running from the second conserved V-encoded cysteine to the conserved J-encoded phenylalanine. The earlier analysis of roughly 590 of the donors excluded sequences that lacked an unambiguous match to a single V gene segment. In an earlier analysis of a few hundred of the donors, a V segment was called functional when productive rearrangements were above 56.7%, and segregating when the standard deviation between donors exceeded 5%. A statistical classification framework was developed to diagnose cytomegalovirus status using the catalog of TCR beta chain sequences. V and J gene assignment, in a later analysis, came from comparing TCR nucleotide sequences with IMGT/GENE-DB human TR gene sequences. Using the TCRdist pipeline, a later analysis assigned CDR3 sequences along with most-parsimonious VDJ recombination scenarios. A later analysis defined each TCR beta chain by its CDR3 amino acid sequence plus V-gene family, and excluded reads lacking a unique V-gene family. In a later analysis, several hundred highly shared, low-generation-probability nucleotide sequences were removed to address suspected cross-contamination and a sequencing artifact. In a later analysis, a clonal expansion index for each public chain was calculated from normalized within-repertoire ranks of inferred template counts. In a later analysis, generation probabilities were computed using a VDJ recombination model fitted to out-of-frame rearrangements, and the results were checked against IGoR. Hypergeometric tests were used in a later analysis to score TCR-TCR, TCR-HLA and TCR-CMV co-occurrence, with a repertoire-size bias correction applied to the TCR pairs. In a later analysis, false discovery rates were estimated by permuting HLA or CMV assignments 20 times. In a later analysis, co-occurring TCRs were grouped with DBSCAN, and TCRdist sequence similarity was added when clustering was performed within HLA-allele-positive subsets. Repertoires with fewer than 30,000 or more than 120,000 public chains were left out of co-occurrence clustering, as were about 5 repertoires with anomalous nucleotide sharing. TCRdb provides this immuneACCESS table in a form limited to in-frame rearrangements. Some clones are lacking; in checked studies, under half of them reflect an unresolved V gene, and why the rest are absent is not known. That table is the source of V, J and clone size, and D and trimming were worked out from the DNA. This sample holds some 140,000 clones; 77% were observed only once. Approximately 2% of the sample comes from the top ten.

These data belong to a study of cytomegalovirus exposure and HLA in healthy donors (dated by TCRdb to 2016 to 2017). At the level of the whole study: According to an earlier analysis of around 600 of the donors, about 179 million T cells yielded 117 million unique TCR beta sequences and about 280 Gb of sequence data. In addition to the first cohort of roughly 700 subjects, a separate validation cohort of 130 or so different subjects was used. The later analysis used no new phenotypic data to find candidate immune exposures, relying instead on TCR beta sequences and their occurrence across donors. Using immunosequencing, the study profiled T cell repertoires from about 650 subjects and related those repertoires to cytomegalovirus serostatus. Among approximately 370 genotyped donors of the cohort, an average of roughly 230,000 unique TCR beta nucleotide sequences was sequenced per donor, of which 15% to 20% were non-productive. In a later analysis, previously published TCR beta repertoires from 600 to 850 donors were re-analyzed and high-resolution HLA genotyping was added so that TCR occurrence patterns could be studied. High-throughput TCR immunosequencing, statistical association of individual TCRs with disease status, and machine learning were combined to predict cytomegalovirus infection status. Both class I and class II loci were covered by HLA typing, at four-digit resolution. Of the roughly 430 genotyped donors, roughly 85% fell in the genetic ancestry cluster associated with self-reported Caucasian donors. An earlier analysis of 587 of the donors applied high-throughput TCR beta sequencing to assess whether each TCR beta V gene segment acted as functional or pseudogenic. About five DR-DQ haplotypes were handled as single units for association and clustering because linkage in the cohort was strong. A later genetic analysis took genome-wide SNP genotypes for 398 of the 666 donors and used that subset as a discovery cohort. Approximately 310 gigabases of sequencing data and tens of millions of unique TCR sequences were included in an early release covering roughly 700 HLA-typed donors. Every repertoire in the discovery cohort had been generated on one and the same sequencing platform. Typing coverage varied by locus: roughly 629-630 donors for A, B, C, DRB1 and DQB1; roughly 560 for DQA1; approximately 610 for DPA1; about 450 for DPB1. The study was designed to test whether signatures of past pathogen exposure could be identified by cataloging public T cell receptors. Donor age, sex, ethnicity and CMV serostatus were compiled alongside the repertoire data. What the authors observed across the whole study: The earlier analysis of nearly 600 of the donors excluded roughly 16 rarely observed V segments, including chromosome 9 orphons, because counts were too low. According to a later genetic analysis, donors in an Asian-associated ancestry cluster had fewer N-insertions in productive TCRs than the approximately 650-donor mean. The authors suggested that the approach could potentially be generalized to other disease states and immunological phenotypes. Because HLA typing was unavailable for some donors at each locus, only the typed subset was used in association tests. In vitro tests confirmed that a few of the cytomegalovirus-associated TCR beta chains recognize cytomegalovirus antigens. A group of highly shared sequence variants was considered likely to be a technical artifact of the sequencing pipeline. The study gave a list of some 150 TCR beta chains associated with cytomegalovirus. Cytomegalovirus status was reported to be diagnosed by the classifier with high specificity and sensitivity in both the original and validation cohorts. At a false discovery rate of 0.05, a later analysis linked around 17,000 TCR beta sequences to specific HLA alleles. Some IMGT-functional V segments, including TRBV6-2 and TRBV6-3, could not be told apart with the 87-base-pair reads, so those segments were excluded. Across donors, most TCR sequences were observed very rarely, whereas some public TCRs were present in many individuals. An association between a missense DCLRE1C variant and V-gene and J-gene trimming of TCR beta chains was found in a later genetic analysis and replicated in an independent cohort. In a later analysis, HLA-associated TCR beta chains were found to be more clonally expanded and to have lower generation probabilities than equally common non-associated chains. This cohort had only TCR beta chains sequenced, and the lack of alpha or paired-chain data limited which features could be detected. In a later analysis, TCR association rates were found to vary across HLA loci, with the most associated TCRs seen for DRB1 alleles and the fewest for HLA-C alleles. For the cohort, immune exposure information was limited to CMV serostatus. A further reported finding was that TCR beta sequences accurately predicted the HLA-A and HLA-B alleles for most subjects in the first cohort. A later analysis found that most CMV-associated TCR beta chains appeared HLA-restricted, with HLA associations seemingly driven largely by CMV exposure. In an earlier analysis of more than 450 of the donors, most TCR beta V segments were observed in productive rearrangements about 90% or about 30% of the time, broadly matching IMGT annotations. Sequencing depth was assumed to be roughly uniform across donors in the presence/absence analyses, though that assumption may not hold. Correlated functional status among segregating V segments might be attributable to linkage disequilibrium, but an unknown experimental factor could not be ruled out. Strong co-occurrence of HLA alleles, especially DR and DQ, made assigning TCR associations to individual alleles difficult. A later analysis reported that several top co-occurrence clusters appeared linked to parvovirus B19, influenza, CMV and Epstein-Barr virus.

The cohort was made up of 650 to 700 healthy bone marrow donors. At the time of sampling, all cohort members were nominally healthy, though unrecorded immune exposures were likely present. The donor was CMV seronegative and was included in the group of 352 seronegative cohort members. A peripheral blood sample was collected from each donor, and TCR beta sequencing was performed on peripheral blood mononuclear cells. Genomic DNA was extracted from the blood cell samples with the Qiagen DNeasy Blood Extraction Kit. CDR1 SGDLS and CDR2 YYNGEE were looked up in the germline V gene. The cysteine opens and the phenylalanine closes a CDR3 of 15 amino acids. Only the CDR3 part of the read is kept: 45 bases, read in frame from the first base. V is pared back by 3 bases and J by 5 bases, with 15 bases lying between the germline termini.

This receptor was identified in a man in his thirties or forties in good health and CMV-seronegative. The sample consisted of PBMCs. This sequence uses TRBV9 and TRBJ2-1; tentative D gene TRBD1, with 6 bases matching. The DNA sequence is given as TGTGCCAGCAGCGACCCCCTAGGGGGTCACAATGAGCAGTTCTTC. Its translation reads: CASSDPLGGHNEQFF.